This TCR beta chain came from a study of T cells after yellow fever vaccination. Notes on the study in general: CD4 and CD8 compartments shared a small share of clonotypes. FACS-sorted repertoires could harbor abundant contaminating bulk-population clonotypes. Reappearance after the booster was seen for most primary-vaccination clones, at 95% to 96% CD4 and roughly 90% CD8.

The CDR3 covers 16 residues. From germline, CDR1 is DFQATT and CDR2 SNEGSKA (reference sequence). V was cut by 4 bases and J by 4 bases, with 23 bases left in between. A process of 5'RACE template switching, which added a universal primer site and UMIs, was used to make TCR cDNA. TCRdb passed the 5' RACE reads through MiXCR, listing each CDR3 protein once. Of under 300,000 distinct CDR3 sequences listed, 13% are singletons. This clonotype was picked up a small number of times. Its antigen is unknown. The chain links TRBV20-1 to TRBJ2-7; D tentatively reads TRBD1 or TRBD2 (5 bases each). This TCR derives from a man under 40 who received the YFV17D yellow fever vaccine. The sequencing used CD4+ T cells sorted from PBMCs, collected 45 days after the yellow fever booster vaccination. The CDR3 is CSATPRAVQGWYEQYF. In nucleotides, the CDR3 is TGCAGTGCTACCCCCCGAGCGGTCCAGGGTTGGTACGAGCAGTACTTC.